The 26 T cell receptor beta chains given below trace back to one sample, sequenced in a study of beta chain features in type 1 diabetes. The investigators reverse transcribed all of the isolated RNA, so they sequenced expressed TCRB transcripts. Assay: immunoSEQ multiplex PCR; the TCRdb copy retains only in-frame clones and omits some. The top ten clones hold 0.017% of a sample with around 250,000 clones, roughly an eighth of them seen once. Study-wide points: Shortening of TCRB CDR3s, moderate but significant, appeared in all four CD4+ subsets of Type 1 diabetes patients.

These TCRs are of unknown antigen specificity. Sample: naive CD4+ T cells from blood. The receptors here all came from a man younger than 40 with type 1 diabetes.

V usage is TRBV27 and J usage is TRBJ2-7; possible D gene TRBD2, 5 bases. The V gene lost 0 bases and the J gene lost 0 bases, with 9 bases spanning the gap. The CDR3 runs to 15 residues. Germline V gives CDR1 MNHEY, CDR2 SMNVEV (reference sequence). The CDR3: CASSLSSGSSYEQYF. In DNA form, the CDR3 reads TGTGCCAGCAGTTTATCATCGGGGAGCTCCTACGAGCAGTACTTC.

This clone has more than one count but fewer than ten. The genes are TRBV18 and TRBJ2-3; the match to TRBD2 covers 10 bases. V lost 4 bases and J lost 5; bases outside the gene matches: 9. Germline CDR1 reads KGHSH; CDR2 reads LQKENI. The CDR3 runs 16 residues. The CDR3 region is CASSLASGSEGDTQYF. The CDR3 DNA sequence: TGTGCCAGCTCACTTGCTAGCGGGAGTGAGGGAGATACGCAGTATTTT.

This clone turned up a few times. The genes are TRBV2 and TRBJ1-2; TRBD1 matches 10 bases. The CDR3 totals 13 residues. With 7 bases clipped from V and 4 bases from J, the junction kept 3 bases outside the gene matches. Germline V gene sequence: CDR1 SNHLY, CDR2 FYNNEI. This CDR3 is CASTGDRGYGYTF. The CDR3 DNA sequence: TGTGCCAGCACGGGGGACAGGGGCTATGGCTACACCTTC.

The J gene is TRBJ2-5, the V gene TRBV5-1; weak D call: TRBD2 (6 bases). Germline V gives CDR1 SGHRS, CDR2 YFSETQ. V was shortened by 0 bases and J by 4 bases, with 10 bases between the two germline ends. There are 14 residues in the CDR3. CDR3 sequence: CASSLGERAETQYF. CDR3 coding DNA: TGCGCCAGCAGCTTGGGGGAGCGGGCAGAGACCCAGTACTTC.

This clone was counted a few times. The chain carries TRBV18 and TRBJ2-5; 9 bases match TRBD1. Germline CDR1 reads KGHSH; CDR2 reads LQKENI. Trimming took 0 bases from V and 5 from J; bases not matched to a gene: 4. This CDR3 comprises 15 residues. The CDR3, as DNA: TGTGCCAGCTCACCACCGACAGGGGGTGGCGAGACCCAGTACTTC. Encoded protein: CASSPPTGGGETQYF.

This clone was detected only a few times. V gene TRBV5-1 combines with J gene TRBJ1-1, with no clear D. Trimming left V 0 bases short and J 2 bases short, with 5 bases between. The germline CDR1 and CDR2 sequences are SGHRS and YFSETQ. This CDR3 is 13 amino acids long. The CDR3 nucleotides read TGCGCCAGCAGCTTGGGTATCAACACTGAAGCTTTCTTT. It is translated as CASSLGINTEAFF.

The J gene is TRBJ2-1, the V gene TRBV5-1; TRBD2 matches at 8 bases. The V gene end was trimmed by 1 base and the J gene end by 9 bases; junction bases not matched to a gene: 9. Germline V gene data show CDR1 as SGHRS and CDR2 as YFSETQ. The CDR3 contains 15 residues. CDR3 nucleotide sequence: TGCGCCAGCAGCTTGACGAGCGGGAGTAGCGCTGAGCAGTTCTTC. Amino acids: CASSLTSGSSAEQFF. Full variable domain (rest looked up from reference TRBV5-1 and TRBJ2-1): KAGVTQTPRYLIKTRGQQVTLSCSPISGHRSVSWYQQTPGQGLQFLFEYFSETQRNKGNFPGRFSGRQFSNSRSEMNVSTLELGDSALYLCASSLTSGSSAEQFFGPGTRLTVL.

This clone was observed a handful of times. The genes are TRBV5-1 and TRBJ1-2, with 8 bases lining up with TRBD1. CDR1 is SGHRS, CDR2 YFSETQ, per germline. The junction had 18 bases not matched to a gene; V was cut back by 1 base and J by 4 bases. The CDR3 sequence is 19 residues long. The DNA of the CDR3 is TGCGCCAGCAGCTTGTTCGGTGTGGACTCAGGGGGCATAAGCTATGGCTACACCTTC. Encoded protein: CASSLFGVDSGGISYGYTF.

A few counts support this clone. The chain is built from TRBV4-2 and TRBJ2-1, with D possibly TRBD2 on 5 matching bases. The V and J ends lost 2 bases and 2 bases respectively, with 10 bases between them. The CDR3 is 15 amino acids. Germline loops: CDR1 LGHNA, CDR2 YNFKEQ. Here the CDR3 DNA reads TGTGCCAGCAGCCAAACTAGGACCCCCTACAATGAGCAGTTCTTC. Its protein is CASSQTRTPYNEQFF.

This clone came up a few times. The V and J genes are TRBV9 and TRBJ2-2; a weak D match, TRBD1 (6 bases). Germline assignment: CDR1 SGDLS and CDR2 YYNGEE. The length of the CDR3 is 13 residues. V lost 4 bases and J 5 bases, leaving 9 bases between the germline ends. The CDR3 nucleotides read TGTGCCAGCAGCAACAGGGAGACCGGGGAGCTGTTTTTT. The encoded protein is CASSNRETGELFF. Looking up the rest from reference TRBV9 and TRBJ2-2 gives the full variable domain: DSGVTQTPKHLITATGQRVTLRCSPRSGDLSVYWYQQSLDQGLQFLIQYYNGEERAKGNILERFSAQQFPDLHSELNLSSLELGDSALYFCASSNRETGELFFGEGSRLTVL.

CDR3 sequence: CASSSGQGAGTGELFF. The CDR3 DNA is TGTGCCAGCAGCTCTGGACAGGGGGCCGGTACCGGGGAGCTGTTTTTT. The chain uses TRBV7-3 and TRBJ2-2; 11 bases line up with TRBD1. V was clipped by 4 bases and J by 5 bases; unmatched bases: 6. CDR3 length: 16 residues. From germline, CDR1 is SGHTA and CDR2 FQGTGA.

This chain joins TRBV5-1 and TRBJ2-5; D remains ambiguous. Germline CDR1 and CDR2: SGHRS and YFSETQ. V dropped 0 bases and J dropped 2 bases, with 8 bases sitting between them. The CDR3 spans 14 residues. This chain's CDR3 is CASSLGSVQETQYF. CDR3 nucleotides: TGCGCCAGCAGCTTGGGGTCGGTACAAGAGACCCAGTACTTC. The full variable domain, in which reference TRBV5-1 and TRBJ2-5 provide the parts outside the CDR3, is KAGVTQTPRYLIKTRGQQVTLSCSPISGHRSVSWYQQTPGQGLQFLFEYFSETQRNKGNFPGRFSGRQFSNSRSEMNVSTLELGDSALYLCASSLGSVQETQYFGPGTRLLVL.

The chain carries TRBV5-1 and TRBJ2-3; 10 positions agree with TRBD2. From germline, CDR1 is SGHRS and CDR2 YFSETQ. This CDR3 has 16 amino acids. Unmatched junction bases numbered 3, after V lost 0 bases and J lost 2 bases. CDR3 sequence (DNA): TGCGCCAGCAGCTTGGCTAGCGGGAGCCTCACAGATACGCAGTATTTT. Translation: CASSLASGSLTDTQYF.

The chain carries TRBV30 and TRBJ1-5; D gene uncertain. Looked up from germline, CDR1 is GTSNPN and CDR2 is SVGIG (reference sequence). This CDR3 comprises 13 residues. The ends were cut back, 2 bases at V and 3 bases at J, with 8 bases in the middle. The CDR3: CAWSSDNNQPQHF. The DNA of the CDR3 is TGTGCCTGGAGTTCAGACAACAATCAGCCCCAGCATTTT.

This clone was detected only a few times. J is TRBJ2-7 and V is TRBV27; 10 bases map to TRBD1. J was trimmed by 3 bases and V by 0 bases; bases with no gene match: 8. There are 17 residues in the CDR3. Germline V CDR1 and CDR2: MNHEY, SMNVEV (reference sequence). The CDR3 nucleotides read TGTGCCAGCAGTTTATCGAATATAGGACAGGGGGTCTACGAGCAGTACTTC. Its translation is CASSLSNIGQGVYEQYF.

J is TRBJ2-7 and V is TRBV5-1; D is unclear. Trimming pared 1 base from V and 4 bases from J, leaving 3 bases between. Germline CDR1 and CDR2: SGHRS and YFSETQ. The CDR3 contains 11 residues. The CDR3 DNA sequence: TGCGCCAGCAGCTTGACTTACGAGCAGTACTTC. Amino acid sequence: CASSLTYEQYF.

This clone was counted only a few times. This chain joins TRBV6-1 and TRBJ2-7; TRBD1 agrees at 8 bases. The CDR3 has 15 amino acids. CDR1 is MNHNS, CDR2 SASEGT, per germline. The junction had 7 bases not matched to a gene; V was cut back by 6 bases and J by 0 bases. CDR3 DNA: TGTGCCAGCAGGGCGGGACAGGCGAGCTCCTACGAGCAGTACTTC. It yields the protein CASRAGQASSYEQYF.

The chain links TRBV20-1 to TRBJ2-7; D is perhaps TRBD2 (6 bases). V lost 6 bases to trimming and J lost 6 bases, with 12 bases between them. Germline V gives CDR1 DFQATT, CDR2 SNEGSKA (reference sequence). The CDR3 consists of 11 residues. The CDR3 DNA follows: TGCAGTGCCGGTGGAGGGGTCGAGCAGTACTTC. It encodes CSAGGGVEQYF.

This clone was counted only a few times. This chain connects TRBV6-4 to TRBJ2-1, with TRBD2 identical over 12 bases. CDR1 MRHNA and CDR2 SNTAGT come from the germline V gene. The CDR3 is 15 amino acids. Trimming removed 5 bases from V and 4 bases from J; junction bases left unmatched: 3. CDR3: CASSRLAGEYNEQFF. CDR3 nucleotides: TGTGCCAGCAGTAGACTAGCGGGAGAATACAATGAGCAGTTCTTC.

The gene calls are TRBV19 and TRBJ2-1; 8 nucleotides align to TRBD2. After removal of 4 bases from V and 9 bases from J, the junction contained 2 bases not matched to a gene. From germline, CDR1 is LNHDA and CDR2 SQIVND (reference sequence). The CDR3 extends over 12 amino acids. DNA of the CDR3: TGTGCCAGTAGTAAGGGACTAGGTGAGCAGTTCTTC. It is translated as CASSKGLGEQFF.

This chain joins TRBV7-9 and TRBJ2-1, with 11 bases lining up with TRBD2. The ends lost 5 bases at V and 5 bases at J; junction bases unmatched: 11. Germline V CDR1 and CDR2: SEHNR, FQNEAQ (reference sequence). The CDR3 has 17 amino acids. CDR3 region: CASSPIPLAGAHNEQFF. The CDR3 coding sequence is TGTGCCAGCAGCCCGATACCACTAGCGGGGGCCCACAATGAGCAGTTCTTC.

The rearrangement links TRBV6-1 to TRBJ2-5; D remains unclear. V gave up 2 bases and J gave up 1 base, with 8 bases separating them. The germline gives CDR1 MNHNS, CDR2 SASEGT. CDR3 length equals 14 residues. The CDR3, as DNA: TGTGCCAGCAGTGAACGGTGGTTCCAAGAGACCCAGTACTTC. The encoded protein is CASSERWFQETQYF.

In this sample, this clone turned up a few times. This chain connects TRBV29-1 to TRBJ1-2; D is unresolved. This CDR3 is built from 13 residues. Germline V gene data show CDR1 as SQVTM and CDR2 as ANQGSEA. Between the trimmed V and J ends, which lost 2 bases and 0 bases, there was a span of 7 bases. The CDR3 region is CSVEFTTNYGYTF. The CDR3 DNA reads as TGCAGCGTTGAATTCACAACTAACTATGGCTACACCTTC.

The V call is TRBV18, the J call TRBJ2-7; D is perhaps TRBD1 (5 bases). The germline CDR1 and CDR2 sequences are KGHSH and LQKENI. This CDR3 is 14 amino acids long. V shed 3 bases and J shed 1 base, with 10 bases lying between them. CDR3 sequence: CASSPGAESYEQYF. For the CDR3, the DNA is TGTGCCAGCTCACCTGGGGCCGAATCCTACGAGCAGTACTTC. The full variable domain, rest sourced from reference TRBV18 and TRBJ2-7, is NAGVMQNPRHLVRRRGQEARLRCSPMKGHSHVYWYRQLPEEGLKFMVYLQKENIIDESGMPKERFSAEFPKEGPSILRIQQVVRGDSAAYFCASSPGAESYEQYFGPGTRLTVT.

The chain carries TRBV10-3 and TRBJ2-3; TRBD2 matches at 9 bases. The V gene end was trimmed by 6 bases and the J gene end by 3 bases; junction bases not matched to a gene: 7. In germline, CDR1 is ENHRY, CDR2 SYGVKD. This CDR3 has 15 amino acids. CDR3 nucleotide sequence: TGTGCCATCAGGCCGGGACTAGCATCGACAGATACGCAGTATTTT. Protein: CAIRPGLASTDTQYF.

This clone was seen a few times. In nucleotides, the CDR3 is TGTGCCAGCAGAGCGGACAGAAACACTGAAGCTTTCTTT. Its translation is CASRADRNTEAFF. This chain uses TRBV7-2 with TRBJ1-1; weak D call: TRBD1 (6 bases). V dropped 6 bases and J dropped 2 bases, with 10 bases sitting between them. Per the germline V gene, CDR1 is SGHTA and CDR2 is FQGNSA. CDR3 length: 13 residues.